One and the same sample provided the 23 T cell receptor beta chains below, sequenced in a study of beta chain features in type 1 diabetes. Study findings and constraints: Within each of all four CD4+ subsets, Type 1 diabetes patients had TCRB CDR3s that were moderately but significantly shorter.

TCRB transcripts that were expressed got sequenced, as all of the isolated RNA had been reverse transcribed. Profiling relied on immunoSEQ multiplex PCR, and the TCRdb table lists in-frame clones only, not all of them. The sample carries around 710,000 clones, around 12% recorded once. These receptors' antigens are unknown. Sequences were obtained from naive CD4+ T cells from blood. These receptor sequences come from a man aged 25-45 years with type 1 diabetes.

J is TRBJ1-6 and V is TRBV27, with 9 bases aligning to TRBD1. With V trimmed by 5 bases and J by 2 bases, 10 bases remained unmatched. The CDR3 totals 18 residues. CDR1 is MNHEY and CDR2 is SMNVEV in the germline V gene (reference sequence). Here the CDR3 DNA reads TGTGCCAGCAGTCCGGGACAGGGTAGGGCCCCCTATAATTCACCCCTCCACTTT. It translates to CASSPGQGRAPYNSPLHF.

The genes are TRBV5-6 and TRBJ2-2; D gene ambiguous. Per germline, CDR1 SGHDT and CDR2 YYEEEE. This CDR3 has 11 residues. Trimming shortened V by 6 bases and J by 3 bases, and 3 bases separated the two germline ends. CDR3 in DNA: TGTGCCAGCAACTACACCGGGGAGCTGTTTTTT. It is translated as CASNYTGELFF.

The chain combines TRBV7-9 with TRBJ2-7; possible D gene TRBD1, 5 bases. This CDR3 has 14 residues. V lost 0 bases, J lost 6 bases, and 12 bases lay in between. Germline loops: CDR1 SEHNR, CDR2 FQNEAQ (reference sequence). The CDR3 loop is CASSLASRAGEQYF. The CDR3 DNA reads TGTGCCAGCAGCTTAGCCTCCAGGGCTGGCGAGCAGTACTTC. The full variable domain, rest sourced from reference TRBV7-9 and TRBJ2-7, is DTGVSQNPRHKITKRGQNVTFRCDPISEHNRLYWYRQTLGQGPEFLTYFQNEAQLEKSRLLSDRFSAERPKGSFSTLEIQRTEQGDSAMYLCASSLASRAGEQYFGPGTRLTVT.

This clone has only one observation. The germline gene is not matched at one end of the junction; a read error may be the cause. The gene calls are TRBV7-2 and TRBJ2-3; 7 bases fit TRBD2. The germline gives CDR1 SGHTA, CDR2 FQGNSA. There are 17 residues in the CDR3. CDR3 DNA sequence: TGTGTCAGCAGCGGGGCCTGGGCGTTGCCTAGCACAGATACGCAGTATTTT. It encodes CVSSGAWALPSTDTQYF.

This clone was found a few times. J is TRBJ2-5 and V is TRBV7-3, with 12 bases that match TRBD1. The CDR3 has 15 residues. The germline V gene encodes CDR1 SGHTA and CDR2 FQGTGA. The V segment lost 5 bases and the J segment 5 bases; nucleotides outside the gene matches: 6. The CDR3 here is CASSPGTGGAETQYF. CDR3 in DNA: TGTGCCAGCAGCCCCGGGACAGGGGGCGCGGAGACCCAGTACTTC.

This clone has more than one count but fewer than ten. This rearrangement joins TRBV28 to TRBJ1-5; a weak D match, TRBD1 (5 bases). The CDR3 totals 13 residues. V was shortened by 5 bases and J by 11 bases, with 16 bases between the two germline ends. Germline V CDR1 and CDR2: MDHEN, SYDVKM. The CDR3 protein is CASSVGAKKAQHF. The CDR3 coding sequence is TGTGCCAGCAGTGTTGGGGCCAAAAAAGCCCAGCATTTT.

This clone was counted a few times. The chain joins TRBV10-3 to TRBJ1-1; unclear D gene. Trimming shortened V by 4 bases and J by 0 bases, and 6 bases separated the two germline ends. CDR1 ENHRY and CDR2 SYGVKD come from the germline V gene. The CDR3 contains 13 residues. The CDR3 bases are TGTGCCATCAGTGGGCAGATGAACACTGAAGCTTTCTTT. This codes for CAISGQMNTEAFF.

The table lists this clone with a count of one. CDR3 residues: CAWRGLSSPLHF. The DNA of the CDR3 is TGTGCCTGGAGGGGGTTGAGTTCACCCCTCCACTTT. The V gene is TRBV30, the J gene TRBJ1-6; D is ambiguous. Deletions cut 3 bases from V and 9 bases from J, with 9 bases between. Germline values: CDR1 GTSNPN, CDR2 SVGIG (reference sequence). The CDR3 is made up of 12 amino acids.

With respect to this clone: Other DNA sequences in the sample encode the same CDR3. The V and J genes are TRBV7-9 and TRBJ1-2; a weak D match, TRBD1 (5 bases). The germline V gene encodes CDR1 SEHNR and CDR2 FQNEAQ (reference sequence). The CDR3 is 13 amino acids. V lost 1 base, J lost 6 bases, and 9 bases lay in between. The CDR3 sequence: CASSLVSGDGYTF. The CDR3 DNA reads TGTGCCAGCAGCTTAGTATCGGGGGATGGCTACACCTTC.

The V and J genes are TRBV7-9 and TRBJ1-1, with D maybe TRBD1 (6 bases). Germline CDR1 SEHNR, CDR2 FQNEAQ (reference sequence). The CDR3 spans 14 residues. Between the trimmed V and J ends, which lost 1 base and 1 base, there was a span of 7 bases. CDR3 residues: CASSLEGGNTEAFF. CDR3 nucleotide sequence: TGTGCCAGCAGCTTAGAAGGGGGGAACACTGAAGCTTTCTTT.

This clone was detected only a few times. The rearrangement joins TRBV4-2 to TRBJ2-1; TRBD2 is a possible D gene (7 bases). Trimming pared 0 bases from V and 6 bases from J, leaving 15 bases between. This CDR3 is built from 16 residues. In germline, CDR1 is LGHNA, CDR2 YNFKEQ. CDR3 region: CASSQEGGGAFNEQFF. The CDR3 DNA sequence: TGTGCCAGCAGCCAAGAAGGCGGGGGCGCGTTCAATGAGCAGTTCTTC.

V usage is TRBV30 and J usage is TRBJ1-2, with a tentative D call TRBD1 (6 bases). Germline CDR1 reads GTSNPN; CDR2 reads SVGIG (reference sequence). This CDR3 has 15 residues. Trimming left V 8 bases short and J 5 bases short, with 24 bases between. The CDR3 is CARGGPVGPIYGYTF. In nucleotides, the CDR3 is TGTGCCCGGGGGGGCCCGGTAGGCCCTATTTATGGCTACACCTTC.

V is TRBV11-2 and J is TRBJ2-2; 8 bases map to TRBD2. V was clipped by 9 bases and J by 13 bases; unmatched bases: 16. CDR3 length equals 14 residues. Germline V gene lookup returns CDR1 SGHAT and CDR2 FQNNGV. The CDR3: CASMPGIRGGRLFF. Here the CDR3 DNA reads TGTGCCAGTATGCCAGGGATCCGGGGGGGCCGGCTGTTTTTT.

The chain uses TRBV4-1 and TRBJ1-1; tentatively, D is TRBD1 (5 bases). The germline V gene has CDR1 MGHRA and CDR2 YSYEKL. The CDR3 covers 13 residues. Trimming shortened V by 4 bases and J by 3 bases, and 9 bases separated the two germline ends. CDR3 DNA: TGCGCCAGCAGCCCCGGGGCGGACACTGAAGCTTTCTTT. This codes for CASSPGADTEAFF.

The chain carries TRBV5-1 and TRBJ2-2, with D possibly being TRBD2 (5 bases). Per germline, CDR1 SGHRS and CDR2 YFSETQ. This CDR3 spans 15 amino acids. The V end was cut by 4 bases, the J end by 3 bases, with 13 bases between. The CDR3 sequence: CASSLFGRDTGELFF. CDR3 in DNA: TGCGCCAGCAGCCTTTTCGGGCGGGACACCGGGGAGCTGTTTTTT.

The sample holds a few counts of this clone. V usage is TRBV29-1 and J usage is TRBJ2-3; possibly TRBD2 for D (7 bases). V was clipped by 5 bases and J by 3 bases, with 21 bases between them. Germline V gene data show CDR1 as SQVTM and CDR2 as ANQGSEA. The CDR3 extends over 16 amino acids. CDR3 nucleotides: TGCAGCGTTACCCCCGGGGAGGGGGTTACAACAGATACGCAGTATTTT. Protein product: CSVTPGEGVTTDTQYF.

The chain combines TRBV7-9 with TRBJ2-3, with TRBD2 as a possible D gene (5 bases). The V gene's germline CDR1 is SEHNR and CDR2 FQNEAQ (reference sequence). This CDR3 is built from 14 residues. Trimming stripped 2 bases from V and 1 base from J, with 7 bases between. The CDR3 loop is CASSLLSGTDTQYF. The CDR3 bases are TGTGCCAGCAGCTTACTTAGCGGCACAGATACGCAGTATTTT.

This clone occurred a few times. The V call is TRBV7-2, the J call TRBJ1-4, with TRBD1 as a possible D gene (6 bases). Trimming cost V 8 bases and J 0 bases, with 10 bases left between them. The CDR3 is 14 amino acids. Germline V gene sequence: CDR1 SGHTA, CDR2 FQGNSA. Here the CDR3 reads CASANRATNEKLFF. DNA for the CDR3: TGTGCCAGCGCCAACAGGGCAACTAATGAAAAACTGTTTTTT.

The table lists this clone with a few counts. This chain links TRBV18 with TRBJ1-4; no firm D call. This CDR3 region has 15 residues. Germline CDR1 KGHSH, CDR2 LQKENI. V lost 4 bases and J lost 0, with 9 bases in between. The CDR3 here is CASSQPPATNEKLFF. The CDR3 nucleotides are TGTGCCAGCTCACAGCCCCCTGCAACTAATGAAAAACTGTTTTTT. The entire variable domain, with the rest obtained from reference TRBV18 and TRBJ1-4, is as follows: NAGVMQNPRHLVRRRGQEARLRCSPMKGHSHVYWYRQLPEEGLKFMVYLQKENIIDESGMPKERFSAEFPKEGPSILRIQQVVRGDSAAYFCASSQPPATNEKLFFGSGTQLSVL.

This sequence joins TRBV18 and TRBJ2-7; no clear D. Germline CDR1 reads KGHSH; CDR2 reads LQKENI. The CDR3 is 14 amino acids. V lost 1 base and J lost 3, with 10 bases in between. The CDR3 is CASSPRPQSYEQYF. CDR3 nucleotide sequence: TGTGCCAGCTCACCACGTCCGCAGAGCTACGAGCAGTACTTC.

This clone occurred a few times. The chain employs TRBV28 and TRBJ2-7; tentatively, D is TRBD1 (6 bases). V was trimmed by 6 bases and J by 1 base, leaving 13 bases between them. The germline V gene encodes CDR1 MDHEN and CDR2 SYDVKM. CDR3 length: 14 amino acids. CDR3: CASRDRTVSYEQYF. The CDR3 nucleotides are TGTGCCAGCAGGGACCGGACAGTTTCCTACGAGCAGTACTTC.

This rearrangement joins TRBV5-4 to TRBJ2-3; D not certain. V was clipped by 4 bases and J by 2 bases, with 8 bases between them. CDR3 size: 13 residues. Germline CDR1 SGHNT, CDR2 YYREEE (reference sequence). CDR3 DNA sequence: TGTGCCAGCAGCACAACCCTCACAGATACGCAGTATTTT. This translates into CASSTTLTDTQYF.

A remark on this clone: Different DNA sequences within this sample yield the same CDR3. The chain uses TRBV7-9 and TRBJ1-1; tentatively, D is TRBD1 (5 bases). The CDR3 has 12 amino acids. Germline-derived CDR1 and CDR2 are SEHNR and FQNEAQ (reference sequence). V lost 5 bases, J lost 5 bases, and 9 bases lay in between. The CDR3 DNA sequence: TGTGCCAGCAGCCTTAGGGGTACTGAAGCTTTCTTT. Its protein is CASSLRGTEAFF.